This T cell receptor (beta chain) derives from a study of cytomegalovirus exposure and HLA in healthy donors. The CDR3 is made up of 16 amino acids. The trim removed 1 base at V and 3 bases at J, leaving 9 bases unmatched. Germline V gene lookup returns CDR1 SGHAT and CDR2 FQNNGV. Regarding this clone: Its cognate antigen is unknown.

Points from the study as a whole: By a later analysis, the bulk of CMV-associated TCR beta chains appeared HLA-restricted.

Primers included in the PCR were 60 Vbeta and 13 Jbeta primers. Using immunoSEQ multiplex PCR, the repertoire was profiled, and TCRdb retains in-frame clones only, with some absent. The sample lists some 150,000 clones; about 76% were seen once. This clonotype was obtained from a human donor in good health. The V gene is TRBV11-2, the J gene TRBJ2-7; 7 nucleotides match TRBD2. Sequencing was done on a sample of PBMCs. This CDR3 is CASSLAGGRGIYEQYF. The DNA for the CDR3 is TGTGCCAGCAGCTTAGCGGGAGGCCGAGGGATCTACGAGCAGTACTTC. The full variable domain, rest sourced from reference TRBV11-2 and TRBJ2-7, is EAGVAQSPRYKIIEKRQSVAFWCNPISGHATLYWYQQILGQGPKLLIQFQNNGVVDDSQLPKDRFSAERLKGVDSTLKIQPAKLEDSAVYLCASSLAGGRGIYEQYFGPGTRLTVT.